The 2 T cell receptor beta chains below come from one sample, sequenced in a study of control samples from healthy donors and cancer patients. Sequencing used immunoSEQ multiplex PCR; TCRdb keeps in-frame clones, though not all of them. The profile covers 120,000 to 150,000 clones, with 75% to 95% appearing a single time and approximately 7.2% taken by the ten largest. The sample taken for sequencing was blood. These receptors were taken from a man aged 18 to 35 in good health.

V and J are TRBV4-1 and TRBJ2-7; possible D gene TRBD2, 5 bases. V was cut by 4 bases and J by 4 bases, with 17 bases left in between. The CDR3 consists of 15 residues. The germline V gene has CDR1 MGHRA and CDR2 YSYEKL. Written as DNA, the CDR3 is TGCGCCAGCAGCCGATCGAACGGGGATTGGTACGAGCAGTACTTC. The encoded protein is CASSRSNGDWYEQYF.

This CDR3 reads CASSQNYGLAASYEQYF. The CDR3 coding sequence is TGCGCCAGCAGCCAAAACTATGGACTAGCGGCCTCCTACGAGCAGTACTTC. The chain recombines TRBV4-3 with TRBJ2-7; 10 bases fit TRBD2. Germline V lookup: CDR1 LGHNA, CDR2 YSLEER. After removal of 2 bases from V and 0 bases from J, the junction contained 7 bases not matched to a gene. The CDR3 runs to 17 residues.